One and the same sample provided the 13 T cell receptor beta chains below, sequenced in a study of control samples from healthy donors and cancer patients. Clones were sequenced by immunoSEQ multiplex PCR, and TCRdb holds only the in-frame ones, with some missing. The repertoire holds 70,000 or so clones, with over 70% as singletons. Sequencing input: blood. The receptors shown here come from a man aged 50-59 years in good health.

The chain is built from TRBV2 and TRBJ1-1; the match to TRBD1 covers 9 bases. In germline, CDR1 is SNHLY, CDR2 FYNNEI. This CDR3 comprises 14 residues. Germline trimming cut 5 bases from V and 3 bases from J; bases unmatched to any gene: 4. As DNA, the CDR3 is TGTGCCAGCAGTCTAGACAGGGGGGACACTGAAGCTTTCTTT. Protein product: CASSLDRGDTEAFF.

The rearrangement uses TRBV30 and TRBJ2-7, with 9 bases aligning to TRBD1. The CDR3 extends over 13 amino acids. Germline lookup yields CDR1 GTSNPN and CDR2 SVGIG (reference sequence). J lost 6 bases, V lost 2 bases, and 5 bases had no gene match. The CDR3, as DNA: TGTGCCTGGAGTAAGACAGGGGGGAGCGAGCAGTACTTC. Encoded protein: CAWSKTGGSEQYF.

The gene calls are TRBV14 and TRBJ2-3; 11 bases are a match to TRBD2. Germline values: CDR1 SGHDN, CDR2 FVKESK. This CDR3 is built from 15 residues. With V trimmed by 2 bases and J by 3 bases, 1 base remained unmatched. The CDR3 DNA reads as TGTGCCAGCAGCCAACGGACTAGCGGGACAGATACGCAGTATTTT. Translating it yields CASSQRTSGTDTQYF.

The chain combines TRBV9 with TRBJ2-3; 8 bases agree with TRBD2. From germline, CDR1 is SGDLS and CDR2 YYNGEE. After removal of 4 bases from V and 5 bases from J, the junction contained 9 bases not matched to a gene. The length of the CDR3 is 15 residues. CDR3 in amino acids: CASSLGLGVIDTQYF. The CDR3 DNA follows: TGTGCCAGCAGCTTGGGACTAGGGGTAATAGATACGCAGTATTTT.

V and J are TRBV19 and TRBJ1-2, with TRBD1 matching over 7 bases. CDR1 and CDR2 from the germline V gene are LNHDA and SQIVND (reference sequence). The CDR3 runs to 13 residues. J gave up 1 base and V 5 bases, and 1 base lay outside the gene matches. CDR3 DNA: TGTGCCAGTAGTGGGACAGTTAACTATGGCTACACCTTC. Amino acid sequence: CASSGTVNYGYTF.

This clone was seen just once. DNA for the CDR3: TGTGCCAGCAGCTTAATCGGGACAGGGGCCTACAATGAGCAGTTCTTC. Its translation: CASSLIGTGAYNEQFF. The V and J genes are TRBV7-6 and TRBJ2-1, with TRBD1 identical over 10 bases. This CDR3 is built from 16 residues. V shed 2 bases and J 2 bases; nucleotides not matched to a gene: 3. In germline, CDR1 is SGHVS, CDR2 FNYEAQ.

This rearrangement joins TRBV2 to TRBJ2-1; 9 positions agree with TRBD2. Germline V gene data show CDR1 as SNHLY and CDR2 as FYNNEI. The length of the CDR3 is 16 residues. With 2 bases clipped from V and 4 bases from J, the junction kept 6 bases outside the gene matches. CDR3 sequence reads: CASSELRLADYNEQFF. CDR3 nucleotides: TGTGCCAGCAGTGAACTGAGACTAGCGGATTACAATGAGCAGTTCTTC. The variable domain in full, with the rest retrieved from reference TRBV2 and TRBJ2-1, is EPEVTQTPSHQVTQMGQEVILRCVPISNHLYFYWYRQILGQKVEFLVSFYNNEISEKSEIFDDQFSVERPDGSNFTLKIRSTKLEDSAMYFCASSELRLADYNEQFFGPGTRLTVL.

This CDR3 is CASSMGSSYNSPLHF. The CDR3 bases are TGTGCCAGTAGTATGGGCAGCTCCTATAATTCACCCCTCCACTTT. V gene TRBV19 combines with J gene TRBJ1-6; D remains ambiguous. The CDR3 has 15 residues. Germline loops: CDR1 LNHDA, CDR2 SQIVND (reference sequence). Trimming removed 3 bases at V and 0 bases at J, with 6 bases between.

The chain employs TRBV14 and TRBJ2-7; TRBD1 agrees at 7 bases. There are 13 residues in the CDR3. Germline-derived CDR1 and CDR2 are SGHDN and FVKESK. Germline trimming cut 9 bases from V and 1 base from J; bases unmatched to any gene: 6. CDR3 region: CASMGQPSYEQYF. CDR3 in DNA: TGTGCCAGTATGGGACAGCCGTCCTACGAGCAGTACTTC.

V is TRBV6-4 and J is TRBJ1-1; D unresolved. The V gene lost 0 bases and the J gene lost 4 bases, with 9 bases spanning the gap. Germline V CDR1 and CDR2: MRHNA, SNTAGT. This CDR3 has 14 amino acids. This CDR3 reads CASSDSSVGTEAFF. The CDR3 DNA is TGTGCCAGCAGTGACTCGAGCGTGGGCACTGAAGCTTTCTTT.

The chain is built from TRBV19 and TRBJ2-6; D ambiguous. CDR1 and CDR2 from the germline V gene are LNHDA and SQIVND (reference sequence). The CDR3 is made up of 14 amino acids. Deletions cut 3 bases from V and 2 bases from J, with 5 bases between. For the CDR3, the DNA is TGTGCCAGTAGTATCATAACTGGGGCCAACGTCCTGACTTTC. This encodes CASSIITGANVLTF.

This clone was detected once. The chain has TRBV10-1 and TRBJ1-5; TRBD1 matches at 10 bases. This CDR3 spans 16 amino acids. With 4 bases clipped from V and 2 bases from J, the junction kept 5 bases outside the gene matches. The germline V gene has CDR1 WNHNN and CDR2 SYGVQD (reference sequence). Written as DNA, the CDR3 is TGCGCCAGCAGTGCAGGACAGGGGGTAGGCAATCAGCCCCAGCATTTT. Protein: CASSAGQGVGNQPQHF.

This clone has more than one count but fewer than ten. This chain joins TRBV6-4 and TRBJ2-7; no definite D call. This CDR3 has 15 residues. Germline lookup yields CDR1 MRHNA and CDR2 SNTAGT. The V gene lost 1 base and the J gene lost 7 bases, with 17 bases spanning the gap. CDR3 in amino acids: CASSDWPPEALEQYF. For the CDR3, the DNA is TGTGCCAGCAGTGACTGGCCGCCCGAGGCCCTGGAGCAGTACTTC.